This note documents a single T cell receptor (beta chain) sequence. The target antigen is unknown. Compared with germline, one end of the junction differs, possibly owing to a read error. TCR alpha and beta CDR3 regions were amplified from RNA using iRepertoire nested multiplex PCR. For one-step reverse transcription and amplification, about 90-450 ng of tissue mRNA or PBMC total RNA was used. Using its own MiXCR run on the multiplex PCR reads, TCRdb lists one record per CDR3 protein. The table includes some 1,500 distinct CDR3 sequences, 80% to 90% detected once. Germline V gene sequence: CDR1 MNHEY, CDR2 SMNVEV (reference sequence). The CDR3 has 15 amino acids. The source of the sample is a study of glioma-infiltrating T cells. Whole-study results and caveats: Only very few CDR3 sequences appeared in both tissue and blood. Gliomas, especially low-grade, showed above-expected tissue-blood divergence; non-neoplastic patients showed below.

This clonotype was sampled from a human donor with low-grade glioma or glioblastoma, undergoing nonglioma brain surgery, or in good health (not recorded which). Some clones in this sample may be carry-over from other donors' samples. The sequencing sample was made of glioma tissue, nonneoplastic brain tissue, or PBMCs (not recorded which). This chain connects TRBV27 to TRBJ1-2, with D uncertain. The CDR3 spells CPSSFLGRALEGHTF. The DNA for the CDR3 is TGTCCCAGCAGTTTTTTAGGACGGGCATTAGAGGGCCACACCTTC.